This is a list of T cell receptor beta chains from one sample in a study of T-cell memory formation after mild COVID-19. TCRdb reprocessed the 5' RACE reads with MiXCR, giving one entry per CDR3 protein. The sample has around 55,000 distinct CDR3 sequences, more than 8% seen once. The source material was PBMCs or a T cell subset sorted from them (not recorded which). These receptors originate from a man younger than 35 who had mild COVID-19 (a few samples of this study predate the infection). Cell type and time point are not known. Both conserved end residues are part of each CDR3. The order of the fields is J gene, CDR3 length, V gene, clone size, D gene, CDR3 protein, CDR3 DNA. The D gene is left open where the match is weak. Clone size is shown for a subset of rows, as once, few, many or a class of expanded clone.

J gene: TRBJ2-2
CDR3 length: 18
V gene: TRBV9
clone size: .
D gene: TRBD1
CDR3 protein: CASSKDRGKRGNTGELFF
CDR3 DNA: TGTGCCAGCAGTAAGGACAGGGGCAAAAGAGGGAACACCGGGGAGCTGTTTTTT

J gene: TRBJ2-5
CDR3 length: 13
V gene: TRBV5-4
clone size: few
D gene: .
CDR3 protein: CASSLVPGETQYF
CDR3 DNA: TGTGCCAGCAGCTTGGTCCCGGGGGAGACCCAGTACTTC

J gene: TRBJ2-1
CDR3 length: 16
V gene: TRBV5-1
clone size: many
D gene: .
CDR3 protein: CASSSYGTESGNEQFF
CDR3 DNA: TGCGCCAGCAGCTCCTACGGGACGGAGAGTGGCAATGAGCAGTTCTTC

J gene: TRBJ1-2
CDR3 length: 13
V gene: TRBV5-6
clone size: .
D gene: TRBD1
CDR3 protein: CASSLTGVDGYTF
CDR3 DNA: TGTGCCAGCAGCTTAACAGGGGTGGATGGCTACACCTTC

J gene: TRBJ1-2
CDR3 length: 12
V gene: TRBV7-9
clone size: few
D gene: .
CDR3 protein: CASSPDPYGYTF
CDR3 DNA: TGTGCCAGCAGCCCGGACCCTTATGGCTACACCTTC

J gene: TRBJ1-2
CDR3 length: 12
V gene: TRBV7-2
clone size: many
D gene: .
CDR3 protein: CASSLRTYGYTF
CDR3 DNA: TGTGCCAGCAGCTTACGGACCTATGGCTACACCTTC

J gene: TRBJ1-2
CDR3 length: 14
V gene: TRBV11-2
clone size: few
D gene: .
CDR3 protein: CASTPGAGTYGYTF
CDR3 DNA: TGTGCCAGCACCCCAGGGGCAGGGACCTATGGCTACACCTTC

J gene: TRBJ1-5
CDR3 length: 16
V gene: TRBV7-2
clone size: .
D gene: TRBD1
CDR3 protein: CASSSTGARTWQPQHF
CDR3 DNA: TGTGCCAGCAGCTCCACAGGGGCGCGGACTTGGCAGCCCCAGCATTTT

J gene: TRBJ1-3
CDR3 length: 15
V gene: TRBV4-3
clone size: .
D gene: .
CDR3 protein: CASSQDRNSGDTIYF
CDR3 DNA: TGCGCCAGCAGCCAAGATAGGAACTCTGGGGACACCATATATTTT

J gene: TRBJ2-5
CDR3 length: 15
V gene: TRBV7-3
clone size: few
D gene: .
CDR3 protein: CASSFQGSWEETQYF
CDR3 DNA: TGTGCCAGCAGCTTCCAGGGGTCCTGGGAGGAGACCCAGTACTTC

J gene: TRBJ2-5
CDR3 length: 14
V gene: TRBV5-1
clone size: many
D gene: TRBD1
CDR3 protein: CASSLQGAGETQYF
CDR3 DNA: TGCGCCAGCAGCTTGCAGGGGGCAGGTGAGACCCAGTACTTC

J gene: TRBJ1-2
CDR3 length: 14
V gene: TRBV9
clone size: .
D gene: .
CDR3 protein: CASKQTGTLYGYTF
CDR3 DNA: TGTGCCAGCAAGCAGACGGGTACACTTTATGGCTACACCTTC

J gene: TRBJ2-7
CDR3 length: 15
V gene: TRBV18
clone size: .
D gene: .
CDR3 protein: CASSPGTSNSYEQYF
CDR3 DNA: TGTGCCAGCTCACCTGGAACCTCAAACTCCTACGAGCAGTACTTC

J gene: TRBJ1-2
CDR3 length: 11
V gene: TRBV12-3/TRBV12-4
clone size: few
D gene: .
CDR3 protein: CASTGLLGYTF
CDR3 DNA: TGTGCCAGCACGGGCCTTTTAGGCTACACCTTC

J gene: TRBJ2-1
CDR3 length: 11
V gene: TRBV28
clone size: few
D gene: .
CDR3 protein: CASSKGNEQFF
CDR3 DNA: TGTGCCAGCAGCAAGGGCAATGAGCAGTTCTTC

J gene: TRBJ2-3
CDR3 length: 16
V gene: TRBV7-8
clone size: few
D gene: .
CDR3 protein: CASSPRDGAVGDTQYF
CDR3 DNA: TGTGCCAGCAGTCCGCGTGATGGGGCCGTAGGGGATACGCAGTATTTT

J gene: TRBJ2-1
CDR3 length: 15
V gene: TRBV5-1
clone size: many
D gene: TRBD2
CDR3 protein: CASSLGGGAINEQFF
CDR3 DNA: TGCGCCAGCAGTCTGGGCGGGGGGGCCATCAATGAGCAGTTCTTC

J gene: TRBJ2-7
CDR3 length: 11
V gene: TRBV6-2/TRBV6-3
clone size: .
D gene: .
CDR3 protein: CASSWFGEQYF
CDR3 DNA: TGTGCCAGCAGTTGGTTCGGCGAGCAGTACTTC

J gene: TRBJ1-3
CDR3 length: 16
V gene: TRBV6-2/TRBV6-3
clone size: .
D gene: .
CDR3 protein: CASTPGGRVSGNTIYF
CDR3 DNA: TGTGCCAGCACCCCAGGAGGACGAGTCTCTGGAAACACCATATATTTT

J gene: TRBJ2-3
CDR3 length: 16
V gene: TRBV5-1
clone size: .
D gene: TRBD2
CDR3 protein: CASSLNPSGTTDTQYF
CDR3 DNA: TGCGCCAGCAGCTTAAATCCTAGCGGTACCACAGATACGCAGTATTTT

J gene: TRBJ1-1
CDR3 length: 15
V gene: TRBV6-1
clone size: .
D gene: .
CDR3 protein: CASSAPGPMGTEAFF
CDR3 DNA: TGTGCCAGCAGTGCCCCGGGCCCCATGGGAACTGAAGCTTTCTTT

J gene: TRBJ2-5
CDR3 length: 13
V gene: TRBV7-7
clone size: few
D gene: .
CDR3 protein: CASSLALWETQYF
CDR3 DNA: TGTGCCAGCAGCTTAGCCCTTTGGGAGACCCAGTACTTC

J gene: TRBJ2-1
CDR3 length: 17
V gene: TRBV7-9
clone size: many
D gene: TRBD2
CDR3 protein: CASSSGLAGSSYNEQFF
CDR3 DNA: TGTGCCAGCAGCTCAGGACTAGCGGGGAGCTCCTACAATGAGCAGTTCTTC

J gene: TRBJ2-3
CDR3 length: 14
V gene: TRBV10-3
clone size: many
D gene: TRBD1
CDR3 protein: CATEGAGGSDTQYF
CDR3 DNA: TGTGCCACGGAGGGGGCAGGGGGCTCAGATACGCAGTATTTT

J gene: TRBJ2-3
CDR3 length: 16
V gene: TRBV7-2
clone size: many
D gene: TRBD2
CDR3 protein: CASSLVATSGQDTQYF
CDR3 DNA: TGTGCCAGCAGCTTAGTCGCGACTAGCGGACAAGATACGCAGTATTTT

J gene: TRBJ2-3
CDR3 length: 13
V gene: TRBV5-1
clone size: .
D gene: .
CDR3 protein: CASSQGSADTQYF
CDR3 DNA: TGCGCCAGCAGCCAGGGATCGGCGGATACGCAGTATTTT

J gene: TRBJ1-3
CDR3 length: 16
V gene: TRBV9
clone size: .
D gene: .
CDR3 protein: CASRPFEGSSGNTIYF
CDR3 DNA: TGTGCCAGCAGACCATTCGAGGGGAGCTCTGGAAACACCATATATTTT

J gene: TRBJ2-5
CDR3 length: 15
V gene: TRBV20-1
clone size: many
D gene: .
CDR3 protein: CSARDMTGGQETQYF
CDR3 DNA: TGCAGTGCTAGAGATATGACAGGTGGACAAGAGACCCAGTACTTC

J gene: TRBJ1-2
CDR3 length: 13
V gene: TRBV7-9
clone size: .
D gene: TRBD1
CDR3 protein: CASRRTGGEGYTF
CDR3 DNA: TGTGCCAGCAGGCGAACAGGGGGCGAAGGCTACACCTTC

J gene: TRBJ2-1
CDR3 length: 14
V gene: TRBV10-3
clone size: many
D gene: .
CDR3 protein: CAITYSDIYNEQFF
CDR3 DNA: TGTGCCATCACCTATAGTGATATCTACAATGAGCAGTTCTTC

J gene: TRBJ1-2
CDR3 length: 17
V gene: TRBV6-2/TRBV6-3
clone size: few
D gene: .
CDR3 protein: CASSYSTADPGSYGYTF
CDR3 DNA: TGTGCCAGCAGTTACTCGACGGCAGACCCAGGAAGTTATGGCTACACCTTC